This TCR beta chain was found in a study of T cell responses to AZD1222 COVID-19 vaccine. In the study overall: Pooling was applied to second doses at about 4 or about 12 weeks. Overall study findings and caveats: Sampling captured repertoires only after the peak T cell response. Only a handful of AZD1222 recipients were seropositive at baseline. Most donors were white British and more were female, and clonal diversity was possibly underestimated.

The CDR3 length is 15 residues. Trimming took off 0 bases at V and 3 bases at J, with 12 bases between the two ends. CDR1 and CDR2 from the germline V gene are SGHAT and FQNNGV. The data were produced by immunoSEQ multiplex PCR, yet TCRdb's version contains in-frame clones alone and is incomplete. The data show 100,000 to 150,000 clones, roughly 90% seen once. Remarks on this clone: As yet, its antigen is unknown.

The material sequenced was peripheral blood, taken on day 0 of AZD1222 vaccination. This chain connects TRBV11-2 to TRBJ2-7; D not certain. The sequence derives from an adult in good health. DNA of the CDR3: TGTGCCAGCAGCTTAGATGAGTTTAGGAACTACGAGCAGTACTTC. Residues: CASSLDEFRNYEQYF.